The source of this TCR beta chain is a study of cytomegalovirus exposure and HLA in healthy donors. Findings and limits, study-wide: Fewer N-insertions than the approximately 610-donor mean were reportedly shown by an Asian-associated ancestry cluster in a later analysis.

This clone showed up just a few times. Its antigen is not known. The PCR made use of 60 Vbeta and 13 Jbeta primers. Only in-frame clones appear in the TCRdb table, and some are missing; sequencing was by immunoSEQ multiplex PCR. The sample contains 80,000 to 95,000 clones, 65% to 80% of which appear only once. The germline V gene encodes CDR1 SEHNR and CDR2 FQNEAQ (reference sequence). The CDR3 totals 12 residues. Trimming removed 7 bases from V and 9 bases from J, with 13 bases in between. The sequenced material came from PBMCs. The TCR comes from a woman between 50 and 59 years old in good health and CMV-seropositive. V is TRBV7-9 and J is TRBJ2-1; the D gene is possibly TRBD1 (6 bases). The CDR3 reads CASTNRVTEQFF. CDR3 in DNA: TGTGCCAGCACCAACAGGGTTACTGAGCAGTTCTTC.